These T cell receptor beta chains were read from a single sample in a study of blood T cell repertoires in COVID-19. TCRdb's copy holds only in-frame clones and misses some; the assay was immunoSEQ multiplex PCR. The sample lists fewer than 200,000 clones; more than 75% were seen once. Sequencing was carried out using peripheral blood. These receptors were taken from a man aged 40-49 years with acute or convalescent COVID-19. Both conserved end residues are part of each CDR3. The order of the fields is J gene, D gene, V gene, clone size, CDR3 DNA, CDR3 protein. A D gene is named only where the DNA matches it firmly. Where a row states a size, it is once, few, many or the class of an expanded clone; other rows omit it.

TRBJ2-3	TRBD2	TRBV19	.	TGTGCCAGTAGTATAGGGACTAGCGGGGCAGATACGCAGTATTTT	CASSIGTSGADTQYF
TRBJ2-4	.	TRBV21-1	once	TGTGCCAGCAGCACCCGGGGGGACAGGGAGGAAAACATTCAGTACTTC	CASSTRGDREENIQYF
TRBJ1-4	TRBD1	TRBV5-1	.	TGCGCCAGCAGCTTGTTAGGGGGCGACGAAAAACTGTTTTTT	CASSLLGGDEKLFF
TRBJ1-1	.	TRBV3-1/TRBV3-2	few	TGTGCCAGCAGCCACCCGGACACTGAAGCTTTCTTT	CASSHPDTEAFF
TRBJ2-2	TRBD2	TRBV7-6	.	TGTGCCAGCAGCCCCGGGACTAGACCGGCCACCGGGGAGCTGTTTTTT	CASSPGTRPATGELFF
TRBJ2-5	TRBD2	TRBV5-4	few	TGTGCCAGCAGCAGTAGCGGGGGGGCATATGAGACCCAGTACTTC	CASSSSGGAYETQYF
TRBJ2-7	.	TRBV5-1	.	TGCGCCAGCAGTAAGGGGATCGGCTCCTACGAGCAGTACTTC	CASSKGIGSYEQYF
TRBJ2-3	.	TRBV5-6	.	TGTGCCAGCAGCTTGGAGGGGACGCAGTATTTT	CASSLEGTQYF
TRBJ2-2	.	TRBV5-1	.	TGCGCCAGCAGCTTGGAGCACGCGAACACCGGGGAGCTGTTTTTT	CASSLEHANTGELFF
TRBJ1-2	.	TRBV18	.	TGTGCCAGCTCACCATTCGAGGAGGGTGGCTACACCTTC	CASSPFEEGGYTF
TRBJ2-1	.	TRBV7-2	.	TGTGCCAGCAGCTCCTTGTCTGTAGGCGGATACAATGAGCAGTTCTTC	CASSSLSVGGYNEQFF
TRBJ2-1	.	TRBV24-1	.	TGTGCCACCAGTGCGCCCTCAGGGAATGAGCAGTTCTTC	CATSAPSGNEQFF
TRBJ1-2	TRBD1	TRBV10-3	.	TGTGCCATCAGTGAAGGGACAGGGGGCTATGGCTACACCTTC	CAISEGTGGYGYTF
TRBJ2-1	TRBD1	TRBV24-1	.	TGTGCCACCAGTGAACCCACCGGGACAGCCTACAATGAGCAGTTCTTC	CATSEPTGTAYNEQFF
TRBJ2-1	TRBD2	TRBV28	few	TGTGCCAGCAGTTTGGGGCGGGGGGGCAGCAATGAGCAGTTCTTC	CASSLGRGGSNEQFF
TRBJ2-1	.	TRBV7-9	.	TGTGCCAGCAGCTTACAACAGGCCTCGGTCCATGAGCAGTTCTTC	CASSLQQASVHEQFF
TRBJ1-1	TRBD1	TRBV15	.	TGTGCCACCACCGACAGGGGGTATTATGAAGCTTTCTTT	CATTDRGYYEAFF
TRBJ2-5	TRBD1	TRBV4-3	.	TGCGCCAGCAGCCAAGAACCCCCCCTCACAGGGGGCGAGACCCAGTACTTC	CASSQEPPLTGGETQYF
TRBJ1-5	.	TRBV19	.	TGTGCCAGTAGTACACGGGACTTGCCCCAGCATTTT	CASSTRDLPQHF
TRBJ1-5	.	TRBV7-2	.	TGTGCCAGCAGCTTAGCGCAGGACAGCACCCAGCATTTT	CASSLAQDSTQHF
TRBJ1-1	.	TRBV5-1	.	TGCGCCAGCGGCTTCGGACACCTAAAGAACACTGAAGCTTTCTTT	CASGFGHLKNTEAFF
TRBJ2-7	.	TRBV29-1	.	TGCAGCGTTGGGACAGCTGCACCCGGGGAGCAGTACTTC	CSVGTAAPGEQYF
TRBJ2-7	.	TRBV5-4	.	TGTGCCAGCAGCTCGGTCGACAGCACCTACGAGCAGTACTTC	CASSSVDSTYEQYF
TRBJ1-4	TRBD1	TRBV30	.	TGTGCCTGGAGGACAGGGGCTGATGAAAAACTGTTTTTT	CAWRTGADEKLFF
TRBJ1-5	TRBD1	TRBV4-1	.	TGCGCCAGCAGCCGGACAGGTAGCAATCAGCCCCAGCATTTT	CASSRTGSNQPQHF
TRBJ1-2	.	TRBV28	once	TGTGCCAGCCGACTCGGGGGGGCCTATGGCTACACCTTC	CASRLGGAYGYTF
TRBJ2-6	.	TRBV12-5	once	TGTGCTAGTAGGGGCTCCTTTAGCTCTGGGGCCAACGTCCTGACTTTC	CASRGSFSSGANVLTF
TRBJ1-6	TRBD1	TRBV13	.	TGTGCCAGCAGCTTAGGGGGGACAGGGTCTTCACCCCTCCACTTT	CASSLGGTGSSPLHF
TRBJ2-2	TRBD1	TRBV5-8	.	TGTGCCAGCAGCTCCGGGACAGGGGCTAATGGGGAGCTGTTTTTT	CASSSGTGANGELFF
TRBJ1-1	TRBD1	TRBV7-8	few	TGTGCCAGCAGCTTCGGAGGGGGCAAAGCTTTCTTT	CASSFGGGKAFF
TRBJ1-2	TRBD1	TRBV11-2	.	TGTGCCAGCAGCTCTCCTACAGGGGGCTGGGATGGCTACACCTTC	CASSSPTGGWDGYTF
TRBJ2-2	.	TRBV7-3	.	TGTGCCAGCAGCCCCACGGCCCAGGGGTCGGCCGGGGAGCTGTTTTTT	CASSPTAQGSAGELFF
TRBJ2-5	.	TRBV5-1	.	TGCGCCAGCAGCTTAGGGGGGACCCAGTACTTC	CASSLGGTQYF
TRBJ1-2	.	TRBV6-5	.	TGTGCCAGCAGCTCCGGTTGGGGCAATGGCTACACCTTC	CASSSGWGNGYTF
TRBJ1-4	.	TRBV6-1	.	TGTGCCAGCAGTGAAGTTCTGTTTAATGAAAAACTGTTTTTT	CASSEVLFNEKLFF
TRBJ1-2	TRBD1	TRBV28	.	TGTGCCAGCAGTTCTCCGGGACAGATTTTTTATGGCTACACCTTC	CASSSPGQIFYGYTF
TRBJ1-5	.	TRBV19	once	TGTGCCAGTAGTGACATCAAACGGGGTCAGCCCCAGCATTTT	CASSDIKRGQPQHF
TRBJ2-4	TRBD2	TRBV3-1/TRBV3-2	.	TGTGCCAGCAGCCAGCGGGGGAGCGCCAAAAACATTCAGTACTTC	CASSQRGSAKNIQYF
TRBJ1-4	TRBD1	TRBV7-6	.	TGTGCCAGCAGCCCAGGGACAGCGAACCAAGAAAAACTGTTTTTT	CASSPGTANQEKLFF
TRBJ2-7	.	TRBV5-1	.	TGCGCCAGCAGCTTGTGGGGGGACTACGAGCAGTACTTC	CASSLWGDYEQYF
TRBJ2-7	.	TRBV24-1	few	TGTGCCACCAGTGGCACACTATCCTACGAGCAGTACTTC	CATSGTLSYEQYF
TRBJ1-6	.	TRBV2	once	TGTGCCAGCAGCAGGGCGGGGATTGGTACACCCCTCCACTTT	CASSRAGIGTPLHF
TRBJ2-2	.	TRBV5-1	.	TGCGCCAGCAAGCTGCGGTGGGACACCGGGGAGCTGTTTTTT	CASKLRWDTGELFF
TRBJ1-6	.	TRBV4-1	.	TGCGCCAGCAGCCTAAGCGGAGTAGGGAATTCACCCCTCCACTTT	CASSLSGVGNSPLHF
TRBJ1-2	TRBD1	TRBV4-1	.	TGCGCCAGCAGCCAGGTACCGGGACAGGGGGCAAGTGGCTACACCTTC	CASSQVPGQGASGYTF
TRBJ1-1	TRBD1	TRBV19	.	TGTGCCAGTAGTCTCAGACAGGGGCTAACGGCCACTGAAGCTTTCTTT	CASSLRQGLTATEAFF
TRBJ1-6	.	TRBV24-1	.	TGTGCCACCAGTGAACCAAGACAGCAAGCACCCCTCCACTTT	CATSEPRQQAPLHF
TRBJ1-2	TRBD1	TRBV19	.	TGTGCCAGTAGCATGGCACAACAGGGGAACTATGGCTACACCTTC	CASSMAQQGNYGYTF